A single sample is the source of the 15 T cell receptor beta chains below, sequenced in a study of Graves' ophthalmopathy and Graves' hyperthyroidism (dated by TCRdb to about 2018). The listed sequencing device is Illumina HiSeq 2000. For repertoire sequencing, the TCR beta CDR3 regions were amplified from RNA transcripts. HTBI primers and the Qiagen OneStep RT-PCR kit were used in a first-round RT-PCR, which was followed by a second-round multiplex PCR, size selection and purification. Using fastp at Q25 and MiXCR, TCRdb reprocessed the public reads and kept productive beta chains. CDR3 protein duplicates are merged, each entry listing the most common genes and DNA. The sample data list roughly 170,000 distinct CDR3 sequences, and 30% to 45% of these were observed just once. The ten biggest clones cover roughly 8.9% of the sample. The source material was peripheral blood. Receptor source: a young man with Graves' ophthalmopathy. Donor details come from another sample of the same person, matched by shared clones.

This clonotype has a count of ten or more. This rearrangement joins TRBV6-5 to TRBJ1-1; TRBD1 matches at 7 bases. Germline V lookup: CDR1 MNHEY, CDR2 SVGAGI. The V segment lost 2 bases and the J segment 1 base; nucleotides outside the gene matches: 7. This CDR3 comprises 16 residues. CDR3 sequence (DNA): TGTGCCAGCAGTTACCCTTCAACAGGGGCGAACACTGAAGCTTTCTTT. Protein product: CASSYPSTGANTEAFF.

This clonotype was detected ten times or more. The chain employs TRBV27 and TRBJ1-1; no definite D call. This CDR3 comprises 12 residues. With 2 bases removed from V and 6 bases from J, the gap between germline ends came to 7 bases. Germline V lookup: CDR1 MNHEY, CDR2 SMNVEV (reference sequence). The CDR3 spells CASSLNPPEAFF. The CDR3 nucleotides are TGTGCCAGCAGTTTAAACCCCCCTGAAGCTTTCTTT.

The sample holds many counts of this clonotype. The J gene is TRBJ2-7, the V gene TRBV20-1; the match to TRBD2 covers 11 bases. The CDR3 totals 17 residues. Per germline, CDR1 DFQATT and CDR2 SNEGSKA (reference sequence). V shed 0 bases and J 0 bases; nucleotides not matched to a gene: 7. CDR3 loop: CSARDLRLAGSSYEQYF. CDR3 sequence (DNA): TGCAGTGCTAGAGATCTTAGACTAGCGGGAAGCTCCTACGAGCAGTACTTC.

The V and J genes are TRBV7-4 and TRBJ2-2; no definite D call. Germline-derived CDR1 and CDR2 are SGHVT and SQSDAQ. The V end lost 8 bases, the J end lost 8 bases, and 18 bases lay between the germline ends. This CDR3 contains 14 residues. This CDR3 reads CASLFAVSAGELFF. CDR3 bases: TGTGCCAGCCTCTTTGCGGTGTCGGCGGGGGAGCTGTTTTTT.

Many counts were recorded for this clonotype. The V and J genes are TRBV4-1 and TRBJ2-5; D unclear. Germline CDR1 reads MGHRA; CDR2 reads YSYEKL. V lost 0 bases to trimming and J lost 10 bases, with 12 bases between them. This CDR3 is built from 13 residues. CDR3 DNA: TGCGCCAGCAGCCAAGACCCCAGTCCAGTCCAGTACTTC. It translates to CASSQDPSPVQYF.

This clonotype has a count of ten or more. The rearrangement joins TRBV25-1 to TRBJ2-6, with TRBD2 matching over 15 bases. This CDR3 contains 22 residues. Germline loops: CDR1 MGHDK, CDR2 SYGVNS. The ends lost 4 bases at V and 0 bases at J; junction bases unmatched: 13. CDR3 bases: TGTGCCAGCAGTGCCCGGGACCGTGGGACTAGCGGGAGGCGCTCTGGGGCCAACGTCCTGACTTTC. Its protein is CASSARDRGTSGRRSGANVLTF.

This chain joins TRBV7-8 and TRBJ2-7, with D possibly being TRBD1 (6 bases). V dropped 5 bases and J dropped 4 bases, with 15 bases sitting between them. The CDR3 runs 14 residues. CDR1 is SGHVS and CDR2 is FQNEAQ in the germline V gene. As DNA, the CDR3 is TGTGCCAGCAGCCCAGGGGTGCCTTCTTACGAGCAGTACTTC. Residues: CASSPGVPSYEQYF.

This clonotype was picked up many times. The V gene is TRBV29-1, the J gene TRBJ1-2; the match to TRBD1 covers 8 bases. The junction had 9 bases not matched to a gene; V was cut back by 6 bases and J by 6 bases. The CDR3 runs 13 residues. Germline CDR1 is SQVTM and CDR2 is ANQGSEA. Written as DNA, the CDR3 is TGCAGCGTCGACGGACAGGGCTTGCATGGCTACACCTTC. It yields the protein CSVDGQGLHGYTF.

Ten or more counts support this clonotype. V and J are TRBV6-5 and TRBJ1-5; a weak D match, TRBD1 (6 bases). Germline lookup yields CDR1 MNHEY and CDR2 SVGAGI. This CDR3 is 15 amino acids long. The germline V and J ends were trimmed by 6 bases and 5 bases, with 17 bases remaining between them. The CDR3 DNA follows: TGTGCCAGCAGATCACAGGGAGGGGTACATCAGCCCCAGCATTTT. Residues: CASRSQGGVHQPQHF.

The chain combines TRBV6-5 with TRBJ2-4; 7 positions agree with TRBD2. CDR1 MNHEY and CDR2 SVGAGI come from the germline V gene. V trimming: 3 bases; J trimming: 13 bases; junction bases outside the gene matches: 15. CDR3 length: 15 amino acids. The CDR3 loop reads CASSYRGRAVGDQYF. In nucleotides, the CDR3 is TGTGCCAGCAGTTATCGAGGGAGGGCCGTGGGGGACCAGTACTTC.

The chain couples TRBV7-2 to TRBJ2-5; D call uncertain. There are 15 residues in the CDR3. Germline V gene data show CDR1 as SGHTA and CDR2 as FQGNSA. Trimming left V 5 bases short and J 6 bases short, with 19 bases between. CDR3 amino acids: CASSAPYRGEKTQYF. The CDR3 nucleotides are TGTGCCAGCAGCGCCCCTTATAGAGGCGAAAAGACCCAGTACTTC.

This clonotype was counted between two and nine times. The V and J genes are TRBV6-5 and TRBJ1-1; 7 bases align to TRBD1. The CDR3 has 14 residues. Trimming at V came to 5 bases and at J to 1 base, leaving 4 bases not matched to a gene. Looked up from germline, CDR1 is MNHEY and CDR2 is SVGAGI. The CDR3 bases are TGTGCCAGCAGTCTACAGGGGAGGAACACTGAAGCTTTCTTT. This gives the protein CASSLQGRNTEAFF.

This chain links TRBV6-2 or TRBV6-3 with TRBJ1-5; 9 bases line up with TRBD1. Germline loops: CDR1 MNHEY, CDR2 SVGEGT. V dropped 6 bases and J dropped 4; count of bases not matched to a gene: 7. This CDR3 has 15 amino acids. This chain's CDR3 is CASRRDRAINQPQHF. CDR3 coding DNA: TGTGCCAGCAGGCGGGACAGGGCGATTAATCAGCCCCAGCATTTT.

This clonotype was recorded many times. The chain recombines TRBV12-3 or TRBV12-4 with TRBJ2-5; D is uncertain. The CDR3 is 14 amino acids. V gave up 5 bases and J gave up 3 bases, with 13 bases separating them. CDR3 nucleotide sequence: TGTGCCAGCAGTCCCGCCGGCAGCGAAGAGACCCAGTACTTC. This translates into CASSPAGSEETQYF.

This clonotype was recorded at least ten times. The chain recombines TRBV11-3 with TRBJ2-7; the D is unclear. The CDR3 has 14 amino acids. Trimming stripped 1 base from V and 2 bases from J, with 9 bases between. CDR1 and CDR2 from the germline V gene are SGHNT and YENEEA. CDR3 bases: TGTGCCAGCAGCTTAGGACGGTTTACCTACGAGCAGTACTTC. This sequence encodes CASSLGRFTYEQYF.